The following is a T cell receptor beta chain sequence with its context. The antigen remains unidentified. This sample was taken from a study of cytomegalovirus exposure and HLA in healthy donors. The study's findings and limits: 164 TCR beta chains were listed as cytomegalovirus-associated. Generally TCR sequences proved uncommon, though certain public TCRs appeared in numerous donors.

CDR3 length: 11 residues. Trimming at V came to 7 bases and at J to 6 bases, leaving 5 bases not matched to a gene. The germline gives CDR1 DFQATT, CDR2 SNEGSKA (reference sequence). The study drew the donors from its 120-subject validation cohort, separate from the approximately 690-subject first cohort. The repertoire was sequenced with immunoSEQ multiplex PCR; TCRdb's copy has only in-frame clones and lacks some. The sample gives 120,000 or so clones, approximately 88% of which show up once; approximately 2% is in the top ten. Sequenced sample: PBMCs. This TCR came from a young man in good health and CMV-seronegative. The rearrangement joins TRBV20-1 to TRBJ1-1, with TRBD1 matching 7 bases. The CDR3 coding sequence is TGCAGTGTAGACAGGGTTTCTGAAGCTTTCTTT. It specifies CSVDRVSEAFF.